These T cell receptor beta chains were read from a single sample in a study of type 1 and type 2 diabetes patients. From the multiplex PCR reads, TCRdb called clonotypes with MiXCR, one entry per CDR3 protein. The sample has a few hundred thousand distinct CDR3 sequences, roughly 50% seen once; the top ten hold 12% to 15%. Material for sequencing was peripheral blood mononuclear cells (PBMCs). Source of these receptors: a man between 18 and 35 years old with type 2 diabetes. CDR3s include the opening cysteine and the closing phenylalanine or tryptophan. D genes are given only for firm matches. Expanded clones are given a class, and other clones once, few, many or no size at all.

v_gene	j_gene	abundance	d_gene	CDR3nt	CDR3aa
TRBV27	TRBJ2-7	.	.	TGTGCCAGCAGTTTAGGCCCCGGGGGCGGGGTCTACGAGCAGTACTTC	CASSLGPGGGVYEQYF
TRBV13	TRBJ2-3	few	TRBD1	TGTGCCAGCAGCCTAGGGACAGAAGATACGCAGTATTTT	CASSLGTEDTQYF
TRBV19	TRBJ2-5	once	.	TGTGCCAGTAGTGTTCGGGGAGGAGAGGCCCAGTACTTC	CASSVRGGEAQYF
TRBV7-9	TRBJ2-7	.	.	TGTGCCAGCAGCTTAGATACCCCCTACGAGCAGTACTTC	CASSLDTPYEQYF
TRBV5-1	TRBJ2-2	.	.	TGCGCCAGCAAGGGGTTGACCGGGGAGCTGTTTTTT	CASKGLTGELFF
TRBV7-2	TRBJ2-7	.	.	TGTGCCAGCAGCTCTCCGGGAAGGGAGAGTCCCTACGAGCAGTACTTC	CASSSPGRESPYEQYF
TRBV5-1	TRBJ2-3	.	.	TGCGCCAGCAGCTTGAGGGTCGCGGCAGATACGCAGTATTTT	CASSLRVAADTQYF
TRBV13	TRBJ2-3	.	.	TGTGCCAGCAGCGACAAAACTAAAACCGATACGCAGTATTTT	CASSDKTKTDTQYF
TRBV12-3/TRBV12-4	TRBJ1-2	.	TRBD1	TGTGCCAGCAGCCTGTCGAACCGACAGGGGTTTATCGGCTACACCTTC	CASSLSNRQGFIGYTF
TRBV10-3	TRBJ2-2	few	.	TGTGCCATCAGTGAGTACGGGACAAAAACCGGGGAGCTGTTTTTT	CAISEYGTKTGELFF
TRBV2	TRBJ1-2	.	.	TGTGCCAGCAGTAGGGACCGAGGCTACACCTTC	CASSRDRGYTF
TRBV6-5	TRBJ2-7	.	TRBD1	TGTGCCAGCAGTGAAGAGGGACAGGGCGCTCGGTACGAGCAGTACTTC	CASSEEGQGARYEQYF
TRBV11-2	TRBJ2-7	.	.	TGTGCCAGCAGCTTACTATTTTACGAGGCCTACGAGCAGTACTTC	CASSLLFYEAYEQYF
TRBV20-1	TRBJ2-7	.	.	TGCAGTGCTACCGGGACACACTCCTACGAGCAGTACTTC	CSATGTHSYEQYF
TRBV10-2	TRBJ1-3	.	TRBD1	TGCGCCAGCAGTGGGACAGGCCATACCTACTCTGGAAACACCATATATTTT	CASSGTGHTYSGNTIYF
TRBV19	TRBJ1-5	.	.	TGTGCCAGTACCGACCGGCAGTATAGCAATCAGCCCCAGCATTTT	CASTDRQYSNQPQHF
TRBV7-8	TRBJ2-7	few	TRBD1	TGTGCCAGCAGCCCACGGACAGGGGGTATCTACGAGCAGTACTTC	CASSPRTGGIYEQYF
TRBV28	TRBJ1-6	.	.	TGTGCCAGCAGTCCTATGAATTCGGATAATTCACCCCTCCACTTT	CASSPMNSDNSPLHF
TRBV30	TRBJ1-2	.	TRBD1	TGTGCCTGGAGAACCCCAGGGGGCGCAGATGGCTACACCTTC	CAWRTPGGADGYTF
TRBV14	TRBJ1-6	.	.	TGTGCCAGCAGCCAAGAATCGGGGGGGGGTTCACTCCTCCACTTT	CASSQESGGGSLLHF
TRBV29-1	TRBJ2-3	.	.	TGCAGCGTTGAAGCCCAGGGCACAGATACGCAGTATTTT	CSVEAQGTDTQYF
TRBV20-1	TRBJ1-2	few	.	TGCAGTGACCAACGACAGAAAGCTAACTATGGCTACACCTTC	CSDQRQKANYGYTF
TRBV6-6	TRBJ1-2	once	.	TGTGCCAGCAGTTACGGGCAGGGCCAATCTAACTATGGCTACACCTTC	CASSYGQGQSNYGYTF
TRBV19	TRBJ2-6	.	.	TGTGCCAGTAGTATCCGGTTATCCGGGGCCAACGTCCTGACTTTC	CASSIRLSGANVLTF
TRBV2	TRBJ2-2	few	TRBD2	TGTGCCAGCAGGGCAGGGACTAGCGGGAGGACCGGGGAGCTGTTTTTT	CASRAGTSGRTGELFF
TRBV20-1	TRBJ2-7	.	.	TGCAGTGCTAGCCTACCGCTCCCGGGACTTCGTTACGAGCAGTACTTC	CSASLPLPGLRYEQYF
TRBV29-1	TRBJ1-5	.	.	TGCAGCGTTGCTCGTGGGGTGGGTCAGCCCCAGCATTTT	CSVARGVGQPQHF
TRBV6-1	TRBJ2-3	.	TRBD2	TGTGCCAGCAGTGATGCGGGGGGCACAGATACGCAGTATTTT	CASSDAGGTDTQYF